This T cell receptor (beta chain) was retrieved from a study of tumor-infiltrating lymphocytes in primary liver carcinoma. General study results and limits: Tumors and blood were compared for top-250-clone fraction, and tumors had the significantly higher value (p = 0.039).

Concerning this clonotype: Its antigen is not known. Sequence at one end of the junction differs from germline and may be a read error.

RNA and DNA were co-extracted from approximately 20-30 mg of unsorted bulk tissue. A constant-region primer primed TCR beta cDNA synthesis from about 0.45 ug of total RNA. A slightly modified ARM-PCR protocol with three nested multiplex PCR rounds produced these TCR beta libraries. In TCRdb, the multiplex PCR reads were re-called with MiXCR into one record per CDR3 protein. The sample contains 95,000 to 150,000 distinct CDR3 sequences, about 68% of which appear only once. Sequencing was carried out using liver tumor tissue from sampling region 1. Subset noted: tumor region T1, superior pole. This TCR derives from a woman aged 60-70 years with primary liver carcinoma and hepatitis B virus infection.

The CDR3 DNA sequence: TGTGTCAGCACCAGGGGGGCGGAGAATTCACCCCTCCACTTT. This encodes CVSTRGAENSPLHF. This chain links TRBV6-1 with TRBJ1-6, with 7 bases aligning to TRBD1. CDR1 and CDR2 from the germline V gene are MNHNS and SASEGT. This CDR3 is 14 amino acids long.